This entry lists 25 T cell receptor beta chains sequenced from one sample in a study of T cell responses to AZD1222 COVID-19 vaccine. The data were produced by immunoSEQ multiplex PCR, yet TCRdb's version contains in-frame clones alone and is incomplete. The sample has around 140,000 clones; under 90% are singletons. Material: peripheral blood, obtained 28 days after the second AZD1222 dose. These receptor sequences come from an adult who received the AZD1222 COVID-19 vaccine.

The V call is TRBV6-5, the J call TRBJ1-4; TRBD1 matches 9 bases. The CDR3 consists of 15 residues. Per germline, CDR1 MNHEY and CDR2 SVGAGI. The ends lost 6 bases at V and 6 bases at J; junction bases unmatched: 8. In DNA form, the CDR3 reads TGTGCCAGCAGGCACCGGGACAGGGTACATGAAAAACTGTTTTTT. Translation gives CASRHRDRVHEKLFF.

CDR3 protein: CASSSGEVQNNEQFF. The DNA of the CDR3 is TGTGCCAGCAGCTCGGGGGAAGTCCAAAATAATGAGCAGTTCTTC. This sequence joins TRBV7-9 and TRBJ2-1, with a weak D call TRBD2 (6 bases). The CDR3 has 15 amino acids. Trimming pared 4 bases from V and 7 bases from J, leaving 17 bases between. CDR1 SEHNR and CDR2 FQNEAQ come from the germline V gene (reference sequence). Together with reference TRBV7-9 and TRBJ2-1, the CDR3 gives the full variable domain: DTGVSQNPRHKITKRGQNVTFRCDPISEHNRLYWYRQTLGQGPEFLTYFQNEAQLEKSRLLSDRFSAERPKGSFSTLEIQRTEQGDSAMYLCASSSGEVQNNEQFFGPGTRLTVL.

The chain has TRBV6-5 and TRBJ1-4; weak D call: TRBD1 (5 bases). From germline, CDR1 is MNHEY and CDR2 SVGAGI. V was trimmed by 6 bases and J by 7 bases, leaving 15 bases between them. The CDR3 totals 14 residues. In nucleotides, the CDR3 is TGTGCCAGCAGAACCCAAGGGGCGGGTGAAAAACTGTTTTTT. Translating it yields CASRTQGAGEKLFF.

The sample holds one count of this clone. The rearrangement joins TRBV5-1 to TRBJ2-1; no clear D gene. Per the germline V gene, CDR1 is SGHRS and CDR2 is YFSETQ. The CDR3 is 14 amino acids. Trimming shortened V by 1 base and J by 8 bases, and 13 bases separated the two germline ends. CDR3 in amino acids: CASSLSLGWDEQFF. The CDR3 nucleotides read TGCGCCAGCAGCTTGTCCCTGGGGTGGGATGAGCAGTTCTTC.

This clone was picked up one time. The rearrangement uses TRBV6-5 and TRBJ2-3; 11 bases fit TRBD2. The CDR3 totals 15 residues. Germline CDR1 and CDR2: MNHEY and SVGAGI. J gave up 1 base and V 6 bases, and 3 bases lay outside the gene matches. The CDR3 DNA reads as TGTGCCAGCAGGTTGACTAGCGGGGGCACAGATACGCAGTATTTT. Translated, it gives CASRLTSGGTDTQYF.

V and J are TRBV3-1 (or the pseudogene TRBV3-2) and TRBJ2-3; 8 bases are a match to TRBD1. The CDR3 has 16 residues. V lost 1 base, J lost 1 base, and 4 bases stayed unmatched. CDR1 and CDR2 (germline): LGHDT, YNNKEL (reference sequence). This CDR3 is CASSQAKTGGTDTQYF. The DNA of the CDR3 is TGTGCCAGCAGCCAAGCTAAGACAGGGGGCACAGATACGCAGTATTTT.

The rearrangement uses TRBV5-6 and TRBJ1-2; the match to TRBD1 covers 9 bases. The germline gives CDR1 SGHDT, CDR2 YYEEEE. The CDR3 covers 16 residues. The ends lost 4 bases at V and 0 bases at J; junction bases unmatched: 7. CDR3 coding DNA: TGTGCCAGCAGCCCCCCTGGGACAGGGACTAACTATGGCTACACCTTC. This sequence encodes CASSPPGTGTNYGYTF. The whole variable domain, remainder taken from reference TRBV5-6 and TRBJ1-2, is DAGVTQSPTHLIKTRGQQVTLRCSPKSGHDTVSWYQQALGQGPQFIFQYYEEEERQRGNFPDRFSGHQFPNYSSELNVNALLLGDSALYLCASSPPGTGTNYGYTFGSGTRLTVV.

The rearrangement uses TRBV6-6 and TRBJ1-4; D uncertain. In germline, CDR1 is MNHNY, CDR2 SVGAGI (reference sequence). V lost 6 bases to trimming and J lost 0 bases, with 2 bases between them. The CDR3 is made up of 12 amino acids. CDR3 protein: CASRATNEKLFF. The CDR3 bases are TGTGCCAGCAGGGCAACTAATGAAAAACTGTTTTTT.

This clone came up once. The genes are TRBV19 and TRBJ2-2; possible D gene TRBD1, 6 bases. This CDR3 has 20 amino acids. The germline CDR1 and CDR2 sequences are LNHDA and SQIVND (reference sequence). Trimming took off 1 base at V and 0 bases at J, with 21 bases between the two ends. This chain's CDR3 is CASSIAQGRLVGANTGELFF. Written as DNA, the CDR3 is TGTGCCAGTAGTATAGCACAGGGACGCCTTGTAGGCGCGAACACCGGGGAGCTGTTTTTT. The whole variable domain, filled in from reference TRBV19 and TRBJ2-2, reads DGGITQSPKYLFRKEGQNVTLSCEQNLNHDAMYWYRQDPGQGLRLIYYSQIVNDFQKGDIAEGYSVSREKKESFPLTVTSAQKNPTAFYLCASSIAQGRLVGANTGELFFGEGSRLTVL.

The count of this clone is one. The V and J genes are TRBV29-1 and TRBJ2-3, with TRBD2 matching 9 bases. The CDR3 spans 14 residues. In germline, CDR1 is SQVTM, CDR2 ANQGSEA. The trim removed 7 bases at V and 3 bases at J, leaving 8 bases unmatched. DNA for the CDR3: TGCAGCGCCGAAGGGCTAGCGGGAACAGATACGCAGTATTTT. This encodes CSAEGLAGTDTQYF.

The genes are TRBV14 and TRBJ1-2; a possible D gene is TRBD1 (5 bases). The CDR3 loop spans 15 amino acids. The V gene's germline CDR1 is SGHDN and CDR2 FVKESK. With 4 bases removed from V and 8 bases from J, the gap between germline ends came to 20 bases. As DNA, the CDR3 is TGTGCCAGCAGCCCCTCGCCTCCGGCAGGGCGAGGCTACACCTTC. It codes for CASSPSPPAGRGYTF.

This clone occurred once. V and J are TRBV6-2 or TRBV6-3 and TRBJ2-1, with D maybe TRBD1 (5 bases). Germline V gene lookup returns CDR1 MNHEY and CDR2 SVGEGT. The CDR3 runs to 14 residues. Trimming left V 6 bases short and J 4 bases short, with 13 bases between. CDR3 DNA sequence: TGTGCCAGCAGCGGAGACAGAAATTACAATGAGCAGTTCTTC. It codes for CASSGDRNYNEQFF.

The V gene is TRBV5-1, the J gene TRBJ2-1; 7 nucleotides match TRBD1. The CDR3 consists of 13 residues. J lost 3 bases, V lost 4 bases, and 1 base had no gene match. Per the germline V gene, CDR1 is SGHRS and CDR2 is YFSETQ. This CDR3 reads CASSRDSYNEQFF. The CDR3 DNA is TGCGCCAGCAGCCGGGACAGCTACAATGAGCAGTTCTTC.

This chain connects TRBV7-2 to TRBJ1-1; D ambiguous. The CDR3 covers 16 residues. The germline gives CDR1 SGHTA, CDR2 FQGNSA. Trimming stripped 5 bases from V and 1 base from J, with 17 bases between. The CDR3 DNA sequence: TGTGCCAGCAGCCTGGACTCCACCCTTAAGAACACTGAAGCTTTCTTT. Residues: CASSLDSTLKNTEAFF.

CDR3 protein: CASSVGTGYNEQFF. Here the CDR3 DNA reads TGTGCCAGCAGCGTCGGGACAGGTTACAATGAGCAGTTCTTC. The chain links TRBV7-9 to TRBJ2-1; the match to TRBD1 covers 8 bases. Germline lookup yields CDR1 SEHNR and CDR2 FQNEAQ (reference sequence). This CDR3 is built from 14 residues. V lost 5 bases and J lost 4; bases outside the gene matches: 4. Full variable domain (missing parts from reference TRBV7-9 and TRBJ2-1): DTGVSQNPRHKITKRGQNVTFRCDPISEHNRLYWYRQTLGQGPEFLTYFQNEAQLEKSRLLSDRFSAERPKGSFSTLEIQRTEQGDSAMYLCASSVGTGYNEQFFGPGTRLTVL.

This clone appeared once. The V gene is TRBV19, the J gene TRBJ2-2; 10 nucleotides line up with TRBD2. CDR3 length equals 14 residues. The germline V gene encodes CDR1 LNHDA and CDR2 SQIVND (reference sequence). The junction had 3 bases not matched to a gene; V was cut back by 4 bases and J by 7 bases. The CDR3 region has the DNA TGTGCCAGTAGTAGAGCTAGCGGGAGCGGGGAGCTGTTTTTT. Protein product: CASSRASGSGELFF.

The genes are TRBV7-6 and TRBJ2-1; a weak D match, TRBD1 (5 bases). Trimming stripped 3 bases from V and 4 bases from J, with 13 bases between. This CDR3 is 15 amino acids long. From germline, CDR1 is SGHVS and CDR2 FNYEAQ. CDR3 in amino acids: CASSLGQGNYNEQFF. In DNA, the CDR3 is TGTGCCAGCAGCTTGGGCCAGGGTAATTACAATGAGCAGTTCTTC.

This sequence joins TRBV30 and TRBJ2-3; 12 positions match TRBD2. The CDR3 length is 17 residues. Germline CDR1 and CDR2: GTSNPN and SVGIG (reference sequence). After removal of 2 bases from V and 3 bases from J, the junction contained 9 bases not matched to a gene. The DNA of the CDR3 is TGTGCCTGGAGTAAGGCTAGCGGGAGGGCCGGGACAGATACGCAGTATTTT. This gives the protein CAWSKASGRAGTDTQYF.

The rearrangement joins TRBV2 to TRBJ2-1; 7 bases line up with TRBD1. V was pared by 6 bases and J by 3 bases, with 8 bases of the junction left unmatched. The germline V gene has CDR1 SNHLY and CDR2 FYNNEI. The CDR3 loop spans 15 amino acids. The CDR3 sequence: CASRGLGQYYNEQFF. The CDR3 DNA sequence: TGTGCCAGCAGGGGGCTGGGACAGTACTACAATGAGCAGTTCTTC.

This chain uses TRBV13 with TRBJ2-7; 10 nucleotides agree with TRBD2. After removal of 5 bases from V and 6 bases from J, the junction contained 10 bases not matched to a gene. The CDR3 length is 15 residues. Germline assignment: CDR1 PRHDT and CDR2 FYEKMQ (reference sequence). For the CDR3, the DNA is TGTGCCAGCAGCCCTCACCTAGCGGGAGATGGCGAGCAGTACTTC. Translating it yields CASSPHLAGDGEQYF.

CDR3 protein: CASSIPNRDGKNIQYF. Here the CDR3 DNA reads TGTGCCAGCAGCATACCAAACAGGGATGGCAAAAACATTCAGTACTTC. The rearrangement links TRBV7-9 to TRBJ2-4; maybe TRBD1 (6 bases). This CDR3 contains 16 residues. Germline V gene lookup returns CDR1 SEHNR and CDR2 FQNEAQ (reference sequence). Trimming stripped 5 bases from V and 3 bases from J, with 17 bases between.

V and J are TRBV15 and TRBJ1-2, with D hard to call. V lost 0 bases and J 5 bases, leaving 16 bases between the germline ends. Germline V gene sequence: CDR1 LNHNV, CDR2 YYDKDF (reference sequence). The CDR3 has 16 residues. CDR3 in amino acids: CATSRDPTDVYYGYTF. The CDR3 DNA is TGTGCCACCAGCAGAGATCCGACGGACGTTTATTATGGCTACACCTTC. The whole variable domain, remainder taken from reference TRBV15 and TRBJ1-2, is DAMVIQNPRYQVTQFGKPVTLSCSQTLNHNVMYWYQQKSSQAPKLLFHYYDKDFNNEADTPDNFQSRRPNTSFCFLDIRSPGLGDTAMYLCATSRDPTDVYYGYTFGSGTRLTVV.

The chain joins TRBV15 to TRBJ1-6; D possibly corresponds to TRBD1 (6 bases). The CDR3 runs 16 residues. Germline V CDR1 and CDR2: LNHNV, YYDKDF (reference sequence). The germline V and J ends were trimmed by 5 bases and 7 bases, with 18 bases remaining between them. The CDR3 reads CATSSDPGAGNSPLHF. The CDR3 coding sequence is TGTGCCACCAGCTCAGACCCAGGGGCTGGAAATTCACCCCTCCACTTT.

Here the CDR3 reads CASSYSVKGNTEAFF. The CDR3 DNA reads TGTGCCAGCAGTTACTCGGTCAAGGGAAACACTGAAGCTTTCTTT. The chain uses TRBV6-5 and TRBJ1-1; no definite D call. The length of the CDR3 is 15 residues. CDR1 and CDR2 (germline): MNHEY, SVGAGI. Deletions cut 0 bases from V and 2 bases from J, with 10 bases between.

V gene TRBV28 combines with J gene TRBJ1-1, with a tentative D call TRBD1 (6 bases). The CDR3 covers 16 residues. Germline-derived CDR1 and CDR2 are MDHEN and SYDVKM. V dropped 1 base and J dropped 9 bases, with 21 bases sitting between them. The CDR3 sequence is CASSLSMGGRLLKAFF. In DNA, the CDR3 is TGTGCCAGCAGTTTATCAATGGGGGGCCGACTACTTAAAGCTTTCTTT. The full variable domain, its missing parts supplied by reference TRBV28 and TRBJ1-1, is DVKVTQSSRYLVKRTGEKVFLECVQDMDHENMFWYRQDPGLGLRLIYFSYDVKMKEKGDIPEGYSVSREKKERFSLILESASTNQTSMYLCASSLSMGGRLLKAFFGQGTRLTVV.